Sequencing of this TCR beta chain was carried out in a study of metastatic and nonmetastatic thyroid tumors. Germline CDR1 LGHDT, CDR2 YNNKEL (reference sequence). This CDR3 spans 15 amino acids. V dropped 1 base and J dropped 7 bases, with 15 bases sitting between them. Thyroid surgery was preceded by no treatment in any patient. Study-wide findings and caveats: The reported finding was significantly higher TCR beta diversity in malignant thyroid tumors relative to benign nodules, in blood and tumor.

TCRdb re-clonotyped the PCR reads through MiXCR. The sample yields around 46,000 clones, 22% seen once. The table lists this clone with many counts. Its antigen is not identified. The clonotype was recovered from a male donor with papillary thyroid cancer or a benign thyroid nodule (not recorded which). Some clones in this sample may be carry-over from other donors' samples. Specimen: blood. V usage is TRBV3-1 and J usage is TRBJ2-3, with D hard to call. The CDR3 DNA follows: TGTGCCAGCAGCCAAGTCTTCTCGGTAGCAAATACGCAGTATTTT. Translation: CASSQVFSVANTQYF.